This T cell receptor (beta chain) is drawn from a study of early T cells in non-severe SARS-CoV-2 infection. Turning to the study itself: Unsorted whole-blood RNA was sequenced in bulk, leaving chains unpaired. Study conclusions and caveats: Database matching using VDJdb favored anti-spike CD8 responses, with private and CD4 specificities left missing.

Only one count was recorded for this clonotype. Its cognate antigen is unknown. Tagging with unique molecular identifiers was applied to individual cDNA molecules. Using its own MiXCR run on the 5' RACE reads, TCRdb lists one record per CDR3 protein. The sample shows around 60,000 distinct CDR3 sequences, over 10% of them seen only once. J gave up 9 bases and V 4 bases, and 9 bases lay outside the gene matches. Germline V gene sequence: CDR1 SGHNT, CDR2 YYREEE (reference sequence). The CDR3 sequence is 14 residues long. The clonotype originates from an adult who was a healthcare worker with PCR-confirmed SARS-CoV-2 infection or an uninfected control (not recorded which). Sequencing was done on a sample of whole blood. The chain links TRBV5-4 to TRBJ1-2, with 10 bases that match TRBD1. CDR3 sequence: CASSLRQGAGSYTF. The CDR3 DNA is TGTGCCAGCAGCCTAAGACAGGGGGCAGGCAGCTACACCTTC.